The 3 T cell receptor beta chains below all came from one sample that was sequenced in a study of T cells in Graves' hyperthyroidism and ophthalmopathy. RNA transcripts provided the source from which TCR beta CDR3 regions were amplified. During a first-round RT-PCR of the TCR CDR3, the HTBI primer set was used. TCRdb redid the calling of the multiplex PCR reads with MiXCR, one entry per CDR3 protein. In the table there are almost 500,000 distinct CDR3 sequences, about 20% of which are singletons. Material for sequencing was blood. Every receptor here comes from a woman in her sixties or seventies with Graves' ophthalmopathy.

The V call is TRBV12-3 or TRBV12-4, the J call TRBJ1-1; 7 bases align to TRBD1. CDR3 length equals 14 residues. With V trimmed by 6 bases and J by 5 bases, 9 bases remained unmatched. CDR3 nucleotide sequence: TGTGCCAGCAGCCGAAATGACAGGGCGACTGAAGCTTTCTTT. It yields the protein CASSRNDRATEAFF.

V is TRBV19 and J is TRBJ2-3; possibly TRBD1 or TRBD2 for D (6 bases each). This CDR3 has 20 amino acids. V dropped 3 bases and J dropped 5 bases, with 30 bases sitting between them. CDR1 and CDR2 (germline): LNHDA, SQIVND (reference sequence). The CDR3 coding sequence is TGTGCCAGTAGTATTAAGGGGGGCCTAACACCAGGGAGAGCGGGAGATACGCAGTATTTT. Translating it yields CASSIKGGLTPGRAGDTQYF.

This clonotype was counted only a few times. The chain joins TRBV6-1 to TRBJ1-5; D not resolved. The CDR3 runs 13 residues. CDR1 and CDR2 from the germline V gene are MNHNS and SASEGT. V lost 5 bases and J lost 12, with 17 bases in between. DNA of the CDR3: TGTGCCAGCAGTTTATTTACAGCCGGCGTCCAGCATTTT. Translating gives CASSLFTAGVQHF.